This T cell receptor beta chain came from a study of control samples from healthy donors and cancer patients. TCRdb keeps only in-frame clones here, not all; method: immunoSEQ multiplex PCR. Of 150,000 to 200,000 clones listed, roughly nine tenths were seen once; the top ten hold about 1.4%. Germline lookup yields CDR1 SGHKS and CDR2 YYEKEE (reference sequence). V lost 3 bases and J lost 4; bases outside the gene matches: 4. There are 14 residues in the CDR3. The gene calls are TRBV5-5 and TRBJ1-3; TRBD1 matches 7 bases. Sequences were obtained from blood. The TCR was taken from a woman aged 25 to 39 in good health. The chain's CDR3 is CASSSPDRGNTIYF. The DNA of the CDR3 is TGTGCCAGCAGCTCCCCGGACAGGGGAAACACCATATATTTT.